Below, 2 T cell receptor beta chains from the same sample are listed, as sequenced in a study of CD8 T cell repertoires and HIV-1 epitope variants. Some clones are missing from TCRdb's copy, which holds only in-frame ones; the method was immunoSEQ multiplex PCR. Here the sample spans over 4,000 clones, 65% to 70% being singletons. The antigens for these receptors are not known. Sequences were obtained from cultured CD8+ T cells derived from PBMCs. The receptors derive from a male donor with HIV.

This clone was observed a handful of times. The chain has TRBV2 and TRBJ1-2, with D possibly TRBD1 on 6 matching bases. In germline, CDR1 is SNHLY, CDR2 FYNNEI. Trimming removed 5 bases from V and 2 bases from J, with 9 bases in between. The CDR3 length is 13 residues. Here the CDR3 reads CASSRGWNYGYTF. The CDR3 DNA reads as TGTGCCAGCAGTAGGGGGTGGAACTATGGCTACACCTTC.

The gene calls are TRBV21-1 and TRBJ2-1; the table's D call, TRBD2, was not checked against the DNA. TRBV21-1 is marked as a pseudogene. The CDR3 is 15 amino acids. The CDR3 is CASSKEGLSYNEQFF. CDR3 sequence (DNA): TGTGCCAGCAGCAAGGAGGGTCTCTCCTACAATGAGCAGTTCTTC.